This record looks at one T cell receptor beta chain sequence and its context. Its target is not known. This entry comes from a study of pediatric ulcerative colitis. General study findings and limits: Blood-rectal clonal overlap within each person was significantly higher in ulcerative colitis patients than controls. A couple of rectal clonotypes were found only in ulcerative colitis patients, all of them.

This table comes from immunoSEQ multiplex PCR, and its TCRdb copy is limited to in-frame clones, with some not included. The sample shows about 36,000 clones, more than 70% of them seen only once. One to two pinch biopsies were taken from the rectum during colonoscopy. The V gene end was trimmed by 2 bases and the J gene end by 1 base; junction bases not matched to a gene: 6. Germline V gene lookup returns CDR1 MGHRA and CDR2 YSYEKL. The CDR3 is 16 residues long. V gene TRBV4-1 combines with J gene TRBJ2-3, with 7 bases matching TRBD2. Material for sequencing was gut tissue. The sequence derives from a boy aged 5-17 years with moderate ulcerative colitis. This CDR3 is CASSQLPAGGTDTQYF. The CDR3 region has the DNA TGCGCCAGCAGCCAACTCCCGGCGGGAGGCACAGATACGCAGTATTTT.